The source of this T cell receptor beta chain is a study of OX40 agonist ivuxolimab in advanced cancers. V lost 8 bases and J lost 4, with 12 bases in between. This CDR3 is 14 amino acids long. The germline V gene encodes CDR1 SGHTA and CDR2 FQGNSA. Clones were sequenced by immunoSEQ multiplex PCR, and TCRdb holds only the in-frame ones, with some missing. The repertoire has roughly 97,000 clones, roughly 90% of them found once; the top ten carry just under 0.8%. V usage is TRBV7-2 and J usage is TRBJ1-6; perhaps TRBD1 as D (5 bases). The TCR comes from an adult with an advanced solid tumor such as melanoma, head and neck, liver or kidney cancer. Specimen: CD4+ or CD8+ T cells sorted from blood, collected in a trial of the OX40 agonist ivuxolimab. The DNA for the CDR3 is TGTGCCAGCGGAGGGGTTAGTTATAATTCACCCCTCCACTTT. Amino acid sequence: CASGGVSYNSPLHF.